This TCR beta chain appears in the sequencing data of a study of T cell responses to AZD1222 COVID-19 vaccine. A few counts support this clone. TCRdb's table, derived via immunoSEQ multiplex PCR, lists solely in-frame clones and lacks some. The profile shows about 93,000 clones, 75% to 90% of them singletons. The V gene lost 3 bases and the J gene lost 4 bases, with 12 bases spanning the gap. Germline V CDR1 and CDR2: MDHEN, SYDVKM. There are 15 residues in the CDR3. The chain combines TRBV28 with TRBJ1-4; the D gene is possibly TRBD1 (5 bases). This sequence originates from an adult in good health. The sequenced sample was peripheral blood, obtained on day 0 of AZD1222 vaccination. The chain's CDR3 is CASSLDGAGNEKLFF. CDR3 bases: TGTGCCAGCAGTTTGGATGGGGCTGGTAATGAAAAACTGTTTTTT.